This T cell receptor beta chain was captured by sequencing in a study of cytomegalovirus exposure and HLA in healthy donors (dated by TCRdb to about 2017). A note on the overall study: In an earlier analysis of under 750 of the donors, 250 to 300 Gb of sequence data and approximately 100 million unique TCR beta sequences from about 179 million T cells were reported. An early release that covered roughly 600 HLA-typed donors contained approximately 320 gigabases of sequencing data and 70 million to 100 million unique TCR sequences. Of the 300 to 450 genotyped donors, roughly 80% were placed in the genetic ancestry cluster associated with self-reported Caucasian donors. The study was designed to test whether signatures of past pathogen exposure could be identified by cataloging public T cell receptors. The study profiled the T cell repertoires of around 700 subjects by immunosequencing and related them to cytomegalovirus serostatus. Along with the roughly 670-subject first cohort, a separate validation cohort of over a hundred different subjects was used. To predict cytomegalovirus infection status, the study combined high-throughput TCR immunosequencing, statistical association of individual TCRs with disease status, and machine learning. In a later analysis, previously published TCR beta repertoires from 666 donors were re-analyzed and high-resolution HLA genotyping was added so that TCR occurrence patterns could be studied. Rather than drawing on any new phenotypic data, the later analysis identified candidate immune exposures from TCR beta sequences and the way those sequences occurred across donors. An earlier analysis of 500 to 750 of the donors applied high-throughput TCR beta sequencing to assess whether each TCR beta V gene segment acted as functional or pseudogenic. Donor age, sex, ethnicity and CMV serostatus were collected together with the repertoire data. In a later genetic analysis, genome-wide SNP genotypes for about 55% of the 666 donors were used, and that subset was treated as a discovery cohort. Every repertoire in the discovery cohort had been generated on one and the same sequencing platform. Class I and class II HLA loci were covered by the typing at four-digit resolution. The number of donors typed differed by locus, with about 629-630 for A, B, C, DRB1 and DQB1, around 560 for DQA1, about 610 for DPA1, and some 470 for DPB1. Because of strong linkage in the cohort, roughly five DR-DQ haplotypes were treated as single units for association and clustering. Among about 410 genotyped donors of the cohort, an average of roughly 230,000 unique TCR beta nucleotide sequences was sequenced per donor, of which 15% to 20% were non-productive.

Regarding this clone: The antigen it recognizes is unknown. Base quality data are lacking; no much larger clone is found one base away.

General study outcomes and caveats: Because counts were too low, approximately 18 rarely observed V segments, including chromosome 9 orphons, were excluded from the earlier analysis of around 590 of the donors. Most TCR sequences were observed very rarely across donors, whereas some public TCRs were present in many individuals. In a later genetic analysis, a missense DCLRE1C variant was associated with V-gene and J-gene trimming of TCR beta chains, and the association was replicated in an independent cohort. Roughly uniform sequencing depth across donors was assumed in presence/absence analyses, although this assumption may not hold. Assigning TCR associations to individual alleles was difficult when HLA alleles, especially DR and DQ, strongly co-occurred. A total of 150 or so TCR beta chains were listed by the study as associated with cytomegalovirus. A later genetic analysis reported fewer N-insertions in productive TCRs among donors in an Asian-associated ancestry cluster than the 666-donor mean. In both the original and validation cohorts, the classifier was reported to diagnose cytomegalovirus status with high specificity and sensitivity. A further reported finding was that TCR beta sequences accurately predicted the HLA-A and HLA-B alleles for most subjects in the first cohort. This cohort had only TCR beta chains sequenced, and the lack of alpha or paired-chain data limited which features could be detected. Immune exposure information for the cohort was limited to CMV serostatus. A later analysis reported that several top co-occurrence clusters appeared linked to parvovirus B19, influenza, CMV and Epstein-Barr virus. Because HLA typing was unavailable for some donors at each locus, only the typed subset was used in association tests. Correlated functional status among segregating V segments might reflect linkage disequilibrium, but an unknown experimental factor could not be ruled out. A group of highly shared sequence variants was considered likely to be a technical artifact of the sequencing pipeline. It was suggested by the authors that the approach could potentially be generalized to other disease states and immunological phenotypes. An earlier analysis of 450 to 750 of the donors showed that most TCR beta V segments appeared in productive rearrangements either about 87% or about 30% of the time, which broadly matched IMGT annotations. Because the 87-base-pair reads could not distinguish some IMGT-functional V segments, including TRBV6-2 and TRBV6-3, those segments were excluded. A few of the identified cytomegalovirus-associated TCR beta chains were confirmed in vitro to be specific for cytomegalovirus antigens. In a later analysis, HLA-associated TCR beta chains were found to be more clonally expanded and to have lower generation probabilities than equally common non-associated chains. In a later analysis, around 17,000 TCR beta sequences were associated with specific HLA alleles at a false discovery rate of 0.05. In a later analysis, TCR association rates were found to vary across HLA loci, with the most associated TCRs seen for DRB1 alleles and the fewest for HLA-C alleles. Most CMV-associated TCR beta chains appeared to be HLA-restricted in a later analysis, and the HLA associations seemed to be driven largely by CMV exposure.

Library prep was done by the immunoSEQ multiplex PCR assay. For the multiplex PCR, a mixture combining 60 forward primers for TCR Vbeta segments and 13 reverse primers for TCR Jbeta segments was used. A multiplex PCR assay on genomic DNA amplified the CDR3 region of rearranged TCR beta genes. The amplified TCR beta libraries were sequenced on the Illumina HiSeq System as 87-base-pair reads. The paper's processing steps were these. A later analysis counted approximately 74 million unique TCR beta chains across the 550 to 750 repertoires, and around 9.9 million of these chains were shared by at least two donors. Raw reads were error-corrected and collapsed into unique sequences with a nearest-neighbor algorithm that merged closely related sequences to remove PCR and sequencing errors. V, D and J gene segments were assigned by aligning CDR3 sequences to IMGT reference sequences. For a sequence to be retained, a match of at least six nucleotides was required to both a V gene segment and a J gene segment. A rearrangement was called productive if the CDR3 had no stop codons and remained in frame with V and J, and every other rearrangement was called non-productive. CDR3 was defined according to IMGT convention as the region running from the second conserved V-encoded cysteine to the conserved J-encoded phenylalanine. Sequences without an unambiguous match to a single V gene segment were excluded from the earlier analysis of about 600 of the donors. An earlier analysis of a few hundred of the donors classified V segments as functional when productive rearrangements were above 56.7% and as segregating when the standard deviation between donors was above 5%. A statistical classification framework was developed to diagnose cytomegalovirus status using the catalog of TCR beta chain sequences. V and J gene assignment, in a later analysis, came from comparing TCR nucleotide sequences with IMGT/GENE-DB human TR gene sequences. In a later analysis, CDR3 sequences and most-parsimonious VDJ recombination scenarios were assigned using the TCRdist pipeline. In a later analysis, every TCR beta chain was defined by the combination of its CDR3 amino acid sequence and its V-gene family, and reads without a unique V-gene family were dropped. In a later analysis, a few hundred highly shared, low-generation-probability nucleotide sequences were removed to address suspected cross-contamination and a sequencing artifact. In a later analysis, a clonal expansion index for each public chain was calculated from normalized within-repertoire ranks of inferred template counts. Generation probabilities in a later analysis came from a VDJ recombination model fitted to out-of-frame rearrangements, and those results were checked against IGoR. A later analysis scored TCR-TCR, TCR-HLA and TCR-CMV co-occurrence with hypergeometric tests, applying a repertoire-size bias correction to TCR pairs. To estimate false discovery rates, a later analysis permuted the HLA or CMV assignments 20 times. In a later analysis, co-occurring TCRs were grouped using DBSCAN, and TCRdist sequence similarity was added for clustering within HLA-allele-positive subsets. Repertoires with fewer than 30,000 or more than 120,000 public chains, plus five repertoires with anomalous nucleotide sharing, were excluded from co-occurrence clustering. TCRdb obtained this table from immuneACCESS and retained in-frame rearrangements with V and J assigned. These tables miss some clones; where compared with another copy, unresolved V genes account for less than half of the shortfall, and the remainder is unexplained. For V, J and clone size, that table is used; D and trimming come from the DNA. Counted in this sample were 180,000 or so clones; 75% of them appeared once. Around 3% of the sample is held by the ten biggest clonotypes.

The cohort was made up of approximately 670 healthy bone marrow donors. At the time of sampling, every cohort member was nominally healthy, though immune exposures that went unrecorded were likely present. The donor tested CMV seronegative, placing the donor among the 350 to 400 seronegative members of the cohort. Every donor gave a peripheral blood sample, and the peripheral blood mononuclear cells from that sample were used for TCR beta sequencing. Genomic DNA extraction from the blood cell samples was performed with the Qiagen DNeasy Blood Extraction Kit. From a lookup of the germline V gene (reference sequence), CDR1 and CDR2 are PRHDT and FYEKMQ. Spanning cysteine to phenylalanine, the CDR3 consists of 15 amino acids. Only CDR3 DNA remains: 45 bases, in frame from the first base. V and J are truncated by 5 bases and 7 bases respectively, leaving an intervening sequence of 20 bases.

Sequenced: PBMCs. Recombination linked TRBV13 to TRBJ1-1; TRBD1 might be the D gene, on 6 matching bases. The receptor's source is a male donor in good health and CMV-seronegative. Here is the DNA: TGTGCCAGCAGCCCTTCCCTGGACAGATTATTTGAAGCTTTCTTT. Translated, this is CASSPSLDRLFEAFF. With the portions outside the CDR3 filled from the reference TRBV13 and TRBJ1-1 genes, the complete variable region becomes AAGVIQSPRHLIKEKRETATLKCYPIPRHDTVYWYQQGPGQDPQFLISFYEKMQSDKGSIPDRFSAQQFSDYHSELNMSSLELGDSALYFCASSPSLDRLFEAFFGQGTRLTVV.